This T cell receptor beta chain originates from a study of blood T cell repertoires in COVID-19. Original processing notes: Reference gene primers were amplified, and this amplification served to estimate nucleated cell counts. The assay was immunoSEQ multiplex PCR, and TCRdb's table has in-frame clones only and misses some. The DNA gave D and trimming, while V, J and clone size come from that table. The sample contains approximately 65,000 clones, 89% of which appear only once. Trimming left V 4 bases short and J 2 bases short, with 11 bases between. This CDR3 is 15 amino acids long. In germline, CDR1 is LGHDT, CDR2 YNNKEL (reference sequence).

This receptor was identified in a woman aged 45 to 65 with active COVID-19. This chain joins TRBV3-1 (or the pseudogene TRBV3-2) and TRBJ2-2; possibly TRBD1 for D (5 bases). Sequenced material: peripheral blood. CDR3 sequence (DNA): TGTGCCAGCAGCCCTCCTCGGACAAACACCGGGGAGCTGTTTTTT. Residues: CASSPPRTNTGELFF.